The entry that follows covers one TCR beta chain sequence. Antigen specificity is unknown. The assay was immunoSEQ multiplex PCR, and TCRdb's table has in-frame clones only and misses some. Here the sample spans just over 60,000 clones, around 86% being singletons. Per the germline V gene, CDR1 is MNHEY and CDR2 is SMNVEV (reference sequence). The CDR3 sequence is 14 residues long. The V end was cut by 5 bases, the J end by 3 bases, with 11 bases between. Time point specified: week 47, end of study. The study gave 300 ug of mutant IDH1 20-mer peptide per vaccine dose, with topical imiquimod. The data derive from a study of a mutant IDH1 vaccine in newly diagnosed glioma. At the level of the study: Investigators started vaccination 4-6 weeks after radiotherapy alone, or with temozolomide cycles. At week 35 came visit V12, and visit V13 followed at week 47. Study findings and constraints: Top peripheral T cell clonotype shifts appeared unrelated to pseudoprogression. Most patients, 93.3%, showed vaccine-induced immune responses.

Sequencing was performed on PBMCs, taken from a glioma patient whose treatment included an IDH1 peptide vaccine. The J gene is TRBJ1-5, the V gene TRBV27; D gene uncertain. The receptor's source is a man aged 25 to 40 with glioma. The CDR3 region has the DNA TGTGCCAGCAGTCCCCTCAGCCCCAATCAGCCCCAGCATTTT. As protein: CASSPLSPNQPQHF.